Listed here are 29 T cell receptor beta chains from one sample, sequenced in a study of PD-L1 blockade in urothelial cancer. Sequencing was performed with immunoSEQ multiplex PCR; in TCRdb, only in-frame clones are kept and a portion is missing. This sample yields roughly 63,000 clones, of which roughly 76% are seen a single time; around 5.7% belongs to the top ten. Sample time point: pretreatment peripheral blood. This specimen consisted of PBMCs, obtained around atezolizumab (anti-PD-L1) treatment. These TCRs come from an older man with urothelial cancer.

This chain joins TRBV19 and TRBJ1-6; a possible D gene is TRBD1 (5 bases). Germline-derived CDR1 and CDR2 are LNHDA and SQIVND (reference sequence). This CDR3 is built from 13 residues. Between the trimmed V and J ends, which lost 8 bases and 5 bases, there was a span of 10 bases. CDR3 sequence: CASHRTNNSPLHF. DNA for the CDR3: TGTGCCAGTCACAGGACCAATAATTCACCCCTCCACTTT.

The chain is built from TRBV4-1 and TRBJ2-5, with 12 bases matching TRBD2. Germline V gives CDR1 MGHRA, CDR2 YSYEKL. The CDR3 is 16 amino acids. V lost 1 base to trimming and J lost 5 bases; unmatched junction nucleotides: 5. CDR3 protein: CASSQGTSGTGETQYF. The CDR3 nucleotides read TGCGCCAGCAGCCAAGGGACTAGCGGGACGGGTGAGACCCAGTACTTC.

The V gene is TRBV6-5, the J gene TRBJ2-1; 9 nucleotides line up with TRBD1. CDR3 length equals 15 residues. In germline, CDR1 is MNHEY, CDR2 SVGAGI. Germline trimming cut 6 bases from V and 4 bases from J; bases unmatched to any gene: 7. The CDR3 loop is CASRGTGPNYNEQFF. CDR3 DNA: TGTGCCAGCAGGGGGACAGGGCCAAATTACAATGAGCAGTTCTTC.

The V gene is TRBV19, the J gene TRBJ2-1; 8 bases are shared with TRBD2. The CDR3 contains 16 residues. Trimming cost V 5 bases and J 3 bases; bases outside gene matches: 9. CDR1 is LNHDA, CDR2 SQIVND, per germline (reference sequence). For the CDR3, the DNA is TGTGCCAGTAGTCGTACTAGCGGAGGGGACTACAATGAGCAGTTCTTC. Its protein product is CASSRTSGGDYNEQFF.

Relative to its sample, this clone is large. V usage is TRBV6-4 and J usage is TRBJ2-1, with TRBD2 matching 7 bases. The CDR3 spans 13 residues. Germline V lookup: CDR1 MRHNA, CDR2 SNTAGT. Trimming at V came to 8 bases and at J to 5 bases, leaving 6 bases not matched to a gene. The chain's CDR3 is CASASGAHNEQFF. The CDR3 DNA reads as TGTGCCAGCGCTAGCGGAGCCCACAATGAGCAGTTCTTC.

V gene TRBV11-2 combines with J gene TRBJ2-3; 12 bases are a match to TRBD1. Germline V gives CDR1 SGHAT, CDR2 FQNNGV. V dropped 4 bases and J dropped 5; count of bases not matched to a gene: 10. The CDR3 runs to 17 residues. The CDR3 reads CASSSGRGQGAEDTQYF. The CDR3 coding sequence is TGTGCCAGCAGCTCGGGGAGGGGACAGGGGGCTGAAGATACGCAGTATTTT. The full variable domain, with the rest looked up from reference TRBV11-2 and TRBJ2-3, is EAGVAQSPRYKIIEKRQSVAFWCNPISGHATLYWYQQILGQGPKLLIQFQNNGVVDDSQLPKDRFSAERLKGVDSTLKIQPAKLEDSAVYLCASSSGRGQGAEDTQYFGPGTRLTVL.

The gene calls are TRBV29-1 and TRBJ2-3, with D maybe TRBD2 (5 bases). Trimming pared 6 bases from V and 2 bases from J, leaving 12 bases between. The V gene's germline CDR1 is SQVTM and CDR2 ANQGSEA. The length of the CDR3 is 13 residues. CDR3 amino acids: CSVRVRHTDTQYF. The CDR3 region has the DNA TGCAGCGTGCGGGTGCGGCACACAGATACGCAGTATTTT.

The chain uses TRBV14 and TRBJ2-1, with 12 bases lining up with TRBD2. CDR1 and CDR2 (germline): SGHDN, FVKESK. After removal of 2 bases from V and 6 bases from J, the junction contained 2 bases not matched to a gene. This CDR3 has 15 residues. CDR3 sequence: CASSQRLAGVNEQFF. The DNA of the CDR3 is TGTGCCAGCAGCCAAAGACTAGCGGGGGTCAATGAGCAGTTCTTC.

For the CDR3, the DNA is TGCGCCAGCAGTGAGTGGCGAGCGGGGACCTACAATGAGCAGTTCTTC. It codes for CASSEWRAGTYNEQFF. The genes are TRBV10-1 and TRBJ2-1, with 7 positions matching TRBD2. Looked up from germline, CDR1 is WNHNN and CDR2 is SYGVQD (reference sequence). This CDR3 is built from 16 residues. With V trimmed by 1 base and J by 2 bases, 5 bases remained unmatched.

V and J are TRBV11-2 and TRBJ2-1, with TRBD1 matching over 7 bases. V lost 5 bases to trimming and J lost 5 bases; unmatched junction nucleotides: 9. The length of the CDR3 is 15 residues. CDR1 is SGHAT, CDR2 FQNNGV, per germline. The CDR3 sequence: CASSDLRGRDNEQFF. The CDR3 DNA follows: TGTGCCAGCAGCGACCTTAGGGGGCGAGACAATGAGCAGTTCTTC.

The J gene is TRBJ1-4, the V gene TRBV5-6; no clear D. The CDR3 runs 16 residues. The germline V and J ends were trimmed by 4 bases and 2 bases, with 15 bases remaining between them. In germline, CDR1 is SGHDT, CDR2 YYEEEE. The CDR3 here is CASSPRRSATNEKLFF. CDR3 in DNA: TGTGCCAGCAGCCCCAGGCGTTCCGCGACTAATGAAAAACTGTTTTTT. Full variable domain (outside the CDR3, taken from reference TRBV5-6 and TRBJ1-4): DAGVTQSPTHLIKTRGQQVTLRCSPKSGHDTVSWYQQALGQGPQFIFQYYEEEERQRGNFPDRFSGHQFPNYSSELNVNALLLGDSALYLCASSPRRSATNEKLFFGSGTQLSVL.

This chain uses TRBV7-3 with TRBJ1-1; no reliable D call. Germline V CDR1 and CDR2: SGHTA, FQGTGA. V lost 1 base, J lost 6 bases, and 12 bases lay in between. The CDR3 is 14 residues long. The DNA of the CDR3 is TGTGCCAGCAGCTTAAGCCCTAAAGGAGCTGAAGCTTTCTTT. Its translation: CASSLSPKGAEAFF.

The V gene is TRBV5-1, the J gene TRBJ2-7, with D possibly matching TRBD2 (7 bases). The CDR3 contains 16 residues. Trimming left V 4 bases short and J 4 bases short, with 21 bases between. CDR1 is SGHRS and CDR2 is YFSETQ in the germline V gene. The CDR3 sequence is CASSPTGGREPYEQYF. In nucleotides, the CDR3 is TGCGCCAGCAGCCCCACCGGGGGGCGGGAGCCTTACGAGCAGTACTTC. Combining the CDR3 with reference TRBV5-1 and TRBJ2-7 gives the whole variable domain KAGVTQTPRYLIKTRGQQVTLSCSPISGHRSVSWYQQTPGQGLQFLFEYFSETQRNKGNFPGRFSGRQFSNSRSEMNVSTLELGDSALYLCASSPTGGREPYEQYFGPGTRLTVT.

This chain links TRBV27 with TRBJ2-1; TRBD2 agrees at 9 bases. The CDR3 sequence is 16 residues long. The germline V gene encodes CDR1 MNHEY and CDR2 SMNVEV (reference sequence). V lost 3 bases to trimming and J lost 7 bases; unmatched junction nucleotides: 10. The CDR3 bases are TGTGCCAGCAGTTTTACCCAGCGGGAGGTCCTTAATGAGCAGTTCTTC. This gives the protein CASSFTQREVLNEQFF.

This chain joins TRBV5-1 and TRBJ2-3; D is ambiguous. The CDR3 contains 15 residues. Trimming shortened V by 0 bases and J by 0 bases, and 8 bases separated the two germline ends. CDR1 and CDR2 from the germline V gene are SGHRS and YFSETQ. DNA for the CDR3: TGCGCCAGCAGCTTGGAGTCGAGCAGCACAGATACGCAGTATTTT. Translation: CASSLESSSTDTQYF. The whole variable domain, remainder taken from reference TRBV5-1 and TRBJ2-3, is KAGVTQTPRYLIKTRGQQVTLSCSPISGHRSVSWYQQTPGQGLQFLFEYFSETQRNKGNFPGRFSGRQFSNSRSEMNVSTLELGDSALYLCASSLESSSTDTQYFGPGTRLTVL.

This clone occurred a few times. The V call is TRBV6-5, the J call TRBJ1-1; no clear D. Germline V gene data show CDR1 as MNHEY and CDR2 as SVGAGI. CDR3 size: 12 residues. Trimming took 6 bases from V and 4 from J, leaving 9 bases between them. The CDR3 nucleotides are TGTGCCAGCAGGTCGGGGAGCACTGAAGCTTTCTTT. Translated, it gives CASRSGSTEAFF.

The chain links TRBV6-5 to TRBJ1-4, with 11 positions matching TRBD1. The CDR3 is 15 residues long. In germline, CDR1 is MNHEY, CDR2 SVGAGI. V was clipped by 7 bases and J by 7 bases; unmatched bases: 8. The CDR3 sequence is CASKDPGTGGEKLFF. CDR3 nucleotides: TGTGCCAGCAAAGACCCCGGGACAGGGGGTGAAAAACTGTTTTTT.

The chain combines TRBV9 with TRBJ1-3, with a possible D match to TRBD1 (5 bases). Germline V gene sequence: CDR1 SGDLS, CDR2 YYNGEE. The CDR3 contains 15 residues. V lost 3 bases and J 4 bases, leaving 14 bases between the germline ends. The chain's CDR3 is CASSGEAGEGNTIYF. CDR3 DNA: TGTGCCAGCAGCGGCGAGGCGGGGGAGGGAAACACCATATATTTT.

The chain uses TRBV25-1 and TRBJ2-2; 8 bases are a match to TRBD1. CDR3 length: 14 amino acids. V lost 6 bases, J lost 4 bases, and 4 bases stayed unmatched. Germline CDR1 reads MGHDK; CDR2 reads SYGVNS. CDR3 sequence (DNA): TGTGCCAGCAGGACAGGGGAGAGCACCGGGGAGCTGTTTTTT. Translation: CASRTGESTGELFF.

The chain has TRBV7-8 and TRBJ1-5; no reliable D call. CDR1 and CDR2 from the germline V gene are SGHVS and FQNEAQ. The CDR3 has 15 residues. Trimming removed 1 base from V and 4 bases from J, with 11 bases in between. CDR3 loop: CASSLETGENQPQHF. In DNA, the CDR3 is TGTGCCAGCAGCTTAGAAACGGGAGAAAATCAGCCCCAGCATTTT.

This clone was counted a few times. The CDR3 DNA reads TGTGCCAGCAGTTACCCATCAGGTGCATCCGACGCTTTCTTT. Translation gives CASSYPSGASDAFF. This chain connects TRBV6-6 to TRBJ1-1; D uncertain. The V gene's germline CDR1 is MNHNY and CDR2 SVGAGI (reference sequence). CDR3 length equals 14 residues. V was cut by 2 bases and J by 11 bases, with 18 bases left in between.

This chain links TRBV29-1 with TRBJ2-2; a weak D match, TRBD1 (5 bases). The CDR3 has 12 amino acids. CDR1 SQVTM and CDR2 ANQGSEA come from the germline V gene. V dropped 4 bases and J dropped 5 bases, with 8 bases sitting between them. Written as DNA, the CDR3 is TGCAGCGTTGGGCAGGGAACCGGGGAGCTGTTTTTT. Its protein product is CSVGQGTGELFF.

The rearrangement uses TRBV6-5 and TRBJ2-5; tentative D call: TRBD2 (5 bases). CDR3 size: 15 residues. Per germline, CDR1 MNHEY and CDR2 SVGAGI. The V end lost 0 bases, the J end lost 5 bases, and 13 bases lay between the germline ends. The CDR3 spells CASSYSRVPGETQYF. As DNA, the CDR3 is TGTGCCAGCAGTTACTCCAGAGTACCGGGGGAGACCCAGTACTTC.

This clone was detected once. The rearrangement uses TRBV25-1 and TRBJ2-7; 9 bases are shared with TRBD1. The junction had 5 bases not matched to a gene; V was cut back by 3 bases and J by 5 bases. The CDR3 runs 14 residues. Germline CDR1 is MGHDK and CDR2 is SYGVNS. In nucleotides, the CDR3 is TGTGCCAGCAGTGATTGGGACAGGGTGGACGAGCAGTACTTC. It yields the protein CASSDWDRVDEQYF.

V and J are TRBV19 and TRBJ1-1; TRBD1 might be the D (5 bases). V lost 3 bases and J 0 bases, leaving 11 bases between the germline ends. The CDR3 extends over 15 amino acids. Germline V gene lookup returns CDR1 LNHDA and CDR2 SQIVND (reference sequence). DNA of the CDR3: TGTGCCAGTAGTATGGGGGGTCTGATGAACACTGAAGCTTTCTTT. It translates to CASSMGGLMNTEAFF. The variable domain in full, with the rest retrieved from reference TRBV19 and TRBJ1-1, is DGGITQSPKYLFRKEGQNVTLSCEQNLNHDAMYWYRQDPGQGLRLIYYSQIVNDFQKGDIAEGYSVSREKKESFPLTVTSAQKNPTAFYLCASSMGGLMNTEAFFGQGTRLTVV.

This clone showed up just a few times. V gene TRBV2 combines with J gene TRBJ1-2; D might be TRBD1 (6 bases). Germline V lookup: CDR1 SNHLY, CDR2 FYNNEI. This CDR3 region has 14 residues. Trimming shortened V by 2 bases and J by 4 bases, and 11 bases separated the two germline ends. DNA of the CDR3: TGTGCCAGCAGTGAAAACAGGGCTACCTATGGCTACACCTTC. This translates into CASSENRATYGYTF.

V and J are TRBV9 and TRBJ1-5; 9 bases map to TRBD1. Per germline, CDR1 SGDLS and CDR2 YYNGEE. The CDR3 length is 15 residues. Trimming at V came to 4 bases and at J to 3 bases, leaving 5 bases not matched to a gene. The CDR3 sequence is CASSRGQGTNQPQHF. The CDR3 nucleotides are TGTGCCAGCAGCCGCGGACAGGGGACCAATCAGCCCCAGCATTTT.

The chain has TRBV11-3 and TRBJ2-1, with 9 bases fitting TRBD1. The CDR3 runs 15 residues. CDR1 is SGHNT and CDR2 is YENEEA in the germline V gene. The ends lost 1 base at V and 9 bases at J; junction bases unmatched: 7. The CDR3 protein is CASSLGGQGRAEQFF. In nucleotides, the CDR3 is TGTGCCAGCAGCTTAGGGGGACAGGGACGTGCTGAGCAGTTCTTC.

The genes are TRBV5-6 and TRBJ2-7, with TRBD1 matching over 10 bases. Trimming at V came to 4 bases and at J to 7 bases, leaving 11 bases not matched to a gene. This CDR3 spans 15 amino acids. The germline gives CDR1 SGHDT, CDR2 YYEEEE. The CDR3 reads CASSGARPGQGEQYF. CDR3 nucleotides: TGTGCCAGCAGCGGAGCCCGCCCGGGACAGGGGGAGCAGTACTTC. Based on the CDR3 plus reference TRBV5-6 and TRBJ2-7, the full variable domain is DAGVTQSPTHLIKTRGQQVTLRCSPKSGHDTVSWYQQALGQGPQFIFQYYEEEERQRGNFPDRFSGHQFPNYSSELNVNALLLGDSALYLCASSGARPGQGEQYFGPGTRLTVT.